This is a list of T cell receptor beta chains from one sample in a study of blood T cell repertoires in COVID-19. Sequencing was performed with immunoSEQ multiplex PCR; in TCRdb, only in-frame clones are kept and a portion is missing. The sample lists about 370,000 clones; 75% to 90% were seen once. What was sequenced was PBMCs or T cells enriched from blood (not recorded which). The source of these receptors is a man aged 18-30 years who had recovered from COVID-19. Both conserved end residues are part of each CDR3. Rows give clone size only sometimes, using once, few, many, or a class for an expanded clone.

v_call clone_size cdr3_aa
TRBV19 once CASCLTSGGAGTEAFF
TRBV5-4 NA CASSLVPGGPEDTQYF
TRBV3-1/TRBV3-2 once CASSQAWGAGIQPQHF
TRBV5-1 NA CASSAGRGKLFF
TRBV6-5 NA CASTPWGQGSPEAFF
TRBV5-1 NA CASSDVTGGGTEAFF
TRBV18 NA CASSSGQNEKLFF
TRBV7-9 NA CASSSTTGGAGDEKLFF
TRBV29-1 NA CSVRLGTGQETQYF
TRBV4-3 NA CASSQDARQGQTGELFF
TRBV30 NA CAWSARDRWNTQYF
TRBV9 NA CASSPQGLGGNTIYF
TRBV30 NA CAWGALNSGNTIYF
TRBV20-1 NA CSASPPHRGLMETQYF
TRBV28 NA CASSTGTGGGGTEAFF
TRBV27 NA CASSLSGSGKTQYF
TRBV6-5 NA CASSTRAGSGYTF
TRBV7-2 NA CASSFGGQTYEQYF
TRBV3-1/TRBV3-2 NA CASSPGTSGRPGTDTQYF
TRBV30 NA CAWSRRRRNTEAFF
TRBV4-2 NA CASSPDRVRQPQHF
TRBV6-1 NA CASIAGGAGELFF
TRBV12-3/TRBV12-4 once CASSRGLRTGQYF
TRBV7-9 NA CASSARTGLQYEQYF
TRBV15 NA CATSSVYTGGKYNEQFF
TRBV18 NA CASSPGTLLYEQYF
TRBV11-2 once CASSTGAVDYGYTF
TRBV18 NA CASSPRPTGGAGNTEAFF
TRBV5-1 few CASSLEGTGTKYEQYF
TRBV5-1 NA CASSLVGQGAYGYTF
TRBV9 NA CASSVSSDTQYF
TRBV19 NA CASSTPNRGRNTEAFF
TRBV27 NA CASSYGTANTEAFF
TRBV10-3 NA CAISEAGGAGNEQFF
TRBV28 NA CASSTSGAPGNEQFF
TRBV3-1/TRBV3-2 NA CASSQPGTGIIEQYF
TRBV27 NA CASSKGASYYEGGKTEAFF
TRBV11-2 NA CASSSTSGGALQYF
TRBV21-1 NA CASSKARREEGSKNIQYF
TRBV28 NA CASRRAALVEKLFF
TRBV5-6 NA CASSLAGGQETQYF
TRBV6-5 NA CASRQGASYEQYF
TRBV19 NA CASSLRTTNEKLFF
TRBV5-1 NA CASSAYHRGISGANVLTF
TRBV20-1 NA CSGQGGEKLFF
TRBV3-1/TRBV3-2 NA CASSQRTGVEKLFF
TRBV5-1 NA CASSLERRGDEQFF
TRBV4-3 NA CASSHRDTQYF
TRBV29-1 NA CSPDRKGGPYEQYF
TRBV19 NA CASRRPGQGPPSGEKLFF